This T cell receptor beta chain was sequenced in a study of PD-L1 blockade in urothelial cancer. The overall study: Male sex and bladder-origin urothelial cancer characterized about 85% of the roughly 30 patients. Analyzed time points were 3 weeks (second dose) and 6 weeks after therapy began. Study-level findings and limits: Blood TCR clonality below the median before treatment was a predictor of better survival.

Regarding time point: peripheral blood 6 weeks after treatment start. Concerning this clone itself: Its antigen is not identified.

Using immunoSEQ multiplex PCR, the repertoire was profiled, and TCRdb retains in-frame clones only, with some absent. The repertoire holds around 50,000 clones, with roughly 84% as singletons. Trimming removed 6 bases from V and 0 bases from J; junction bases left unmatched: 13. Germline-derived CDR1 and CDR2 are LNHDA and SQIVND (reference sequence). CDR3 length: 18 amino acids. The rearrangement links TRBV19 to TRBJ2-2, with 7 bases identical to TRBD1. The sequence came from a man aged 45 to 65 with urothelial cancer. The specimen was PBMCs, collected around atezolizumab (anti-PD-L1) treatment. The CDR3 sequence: CASSTQAWDSPNTGELFF. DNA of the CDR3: TGTGCCAGTAGCACTCAGGCCTGGGACAGCCCGAACACCGGGGAGCTGTTTTTT. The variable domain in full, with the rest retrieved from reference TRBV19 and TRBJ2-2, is DGGITQSPKYLFRKEGQNVTLSCEQNLNHDAMYWYRQDPGQGLRLIYYSQIVNDFQKGDIAEGYSVSREKKESFPLTVTSAQKNPTAFYLCASSTQAWDSPNTGELFFGEGSRLTVL.